This T cell receptor (beta chain) was sequenced in a study of CD8 T cells in Susac syndrome. CD8+ and CD4+ T cells taken from blood had their TCR beta sequenced. Both CD4+ and CD8+ T cells were negatively isolated, and TEMRA cells underwent FACS enrichment. With random hexamers, roughly 0.45 to 1 ug RNA was reverse transcribed. The TCR beta CDR3 was amplified by immunoSEQ multiplex PCR across 54 Vbeta, 13 Jbeta. TCRdb called the immunoSEQ multiplex PCR reads again in MiXCR, with one record for every CDR3 protein. Of fewer than 150,000 distinct CDR3 sequences in the sample, 90% to 95% were seen once. This CDR3 has 15 amino acids. CDR1 is SEHNR, CDR2 FQNEAQ, per germline (reference sequence). V trimming: 7 bases; J trimming: 1 base; junction bases outside the gene matches: 7.

The sequencing sample was made of CD4+ T cells from PBMCs. The sequence was collected from a human donor in good health. The chain is built from TRBV7-9 and TRBJ2-7; TRBD1 matches at 10 bases. The CDR3 reads CASTPWTGGSYEQYF. The CDR3, as DNA: TGTGCCAGCACCCCCTGGACAGGGGGTTCCTACGAGCAGTACTTC.